One and the same sample provided the 6 T cell receptor beta chains below, sequenced in a study of T-cell reconstitution after alpha-beta-depleted transplantation in children. Findings and caveats of the study: At the one-year point after transplant, T-cell counts and TCRbeta diversity were found to come mostly from T cells that had been newly produced.

Unique molecular identifiers were used to barcode this TCRbeta library. MiXCR was run by TCRdb on the PCR reads, yielding one entry per CDR3 protein. The profile covers some 300,000 distinct CDR3 sequences, with approximately 7.3% appearing a single time and approximately 9% taken by the ten largest. Antigen specificity for these receptors is unknown. The sample here was peripheral blood, taken 360 days after TCRalphabeta/CD19-depleted stem cell transplant. These receptors all stem from a female patient aged 2-9 years who had a stem cell transplant for Fanconi anemia, so the T cells may come from the graft donor.

In this sample, this clonotype turned up a few times. V is TRBV2 and J is TRBJ2-1, with a weak D call TRBD1 (5 bases). This CDR3 has 15 amino acids. V dropped 5 bases and J dropped 2 bases, with 13 bases sitting between them. Germline lookup yields CDR1 SNHLY and CDR2 FYNNEI. The CDR3 is CASSRLVGAYNEQFF. CDR3 bases: TGTGCCAGCAGTCGCTTAGTAGGGGCCTACAATGAGCAGTTCTTC. Full variable domain (remainder filled in from reference TRBV2 and TRBJ2-1): EPEVTQTPSHQVTQMGQEVILRCVPISNHLYFYWYRQILGQKVEFLVSFYNNEISEKSEIFDDQFSVERPDGSNFTLKIRSTKLEDSAMYFCASSRLVGAYNEQFFGPGTRLTVL.

The sample holds a few counts of this clonotype. This chain uses TRBV5-1 with TRBJ1-4; D is uncertain. Germline CDR1 and CDR2: SGHRS and YFSETQ. V lost 5 bases to trimming and J lost 7 bases, with 12 bases between them. The CDR3 sequence is 13 residues long. CDR3 in DNA: TGCGCCAGCAGTACATCTGGTCGTGAAAAACTGTTTTTT. Protein product: CASSTSGREKLFF.

In this sample, this clonotype turned up a few times. The chain combines TRBV5-5 with TRBJ2-1, with D possibly being TRBD2 (5 bases). The CDR3 is made up of 15 amino acids. Germline V CDR1 and CDR2: SGHKS, YYEKEE (reference sequence). V was cut by 0 bases and J by 0 bases, with 7 bases left in between. The CDR3 DNA sequence: TGTGCCAGCAGCTTGGGCCGGGACTCCTACAATGAGCAGTTCTTC. The encoded protein is CASSLGRDSYNEQFF.

This chain uses TRBV12-3 or TRBV12-4 with TRBJ1-5, with 7 bases that match TRBD1. The CDR3 spans 15 residues. Trimming took 5 bases from V and 1 from J; bases not matched to a gene: 5. The CDR3 DNA is TGTGCCAGCAGTAGGACAGGCTTCAGCAATCAGCCCCAGCATTTT. Its translation: CASSRTGFSNQPQHF.

This clonotype was picked up many times. This chain links TRBV9 with TRBJ2-3, with 7 nucleotides matching TRBD2. CDR1 and CDR2 from the germline V gene are SGDLS and YYNGEE. After removal of 0 bases from V and 5 bases from J, the junction contained 12 bases not matched to a gene. The CDR3 is 17 residues long. This CDR3 is CASSVDVGGPIGDTQYF. The DNA of the CDR3 is TGTGCCAGCAGCGTAGACGTGGGAGGGCCAATCGGAGATACGCAGTATTTT.

This chain links TRBV19 with TRBJ2-3; 8 bases line up with TRBD2. J gave up 1 base and V 1 base, and 4 bases lay outside the gene matches. This CDR3 comprises 16 residues. From germline, CDR1 is LNHDA and CDR2 SQIVND (reference sequence). The CDR3 loop is CASSIGPGLGTDTQYF. The CDR3 DNA is TGTGCCAGTAGTATAGGGCCGGGACTAGGCACAGATACGCAGTATTTT.